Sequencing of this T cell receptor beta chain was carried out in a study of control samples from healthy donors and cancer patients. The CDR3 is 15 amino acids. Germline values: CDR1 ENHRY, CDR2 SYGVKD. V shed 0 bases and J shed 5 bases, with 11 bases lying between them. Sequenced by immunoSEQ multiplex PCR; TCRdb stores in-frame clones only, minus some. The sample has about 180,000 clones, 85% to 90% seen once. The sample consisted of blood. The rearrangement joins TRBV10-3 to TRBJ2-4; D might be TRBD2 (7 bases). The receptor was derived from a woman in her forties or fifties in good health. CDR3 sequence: CAISESGGPENIQYF. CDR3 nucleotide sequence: TGTGCCATCAGTGAGTCGGGGGGGCCCGAAAACATTCAGTACTTC.